This is a list of T cell receptor beta chains from one sample in a study of T cell responses to AZD1222 COVID-19 vaccine. TCRdb's table, derived via immunoSEQ multiplex PCR, lists solely in-frame clones and lacks some. The sample records approximately 100,000 clones, roughly 86% being singletons. The specimen comprised peripheral blood, sampled 28 days after the second AZD1222 dose. The receptors were gathered from an adult who received the AZD1222 COVID-19 vaccine. The CDR3 runs from the conserved cysteine through the conserved F or W. A D gene is named only where the DNA matches it firmly. Clone sizes are given selectively: once, few, many, or a class where the clone is expanded.

clone_size: .; cdr3_length: 16; j_call: TRBJ1-1; d_call: .; v_call: TRBV7-3; cdr3_nt: TGTGCCAGCAGCCTCGATGGGGGGGCGCGGGGCACTGAAGCTTTCTTT; cdr3_aa: CASSLDGGARGTEAFF
clone_size: few; cdr3_length: 14; j_call: TRBJ2-1; d_call: .; v_call: TRBV5-4; cdr3_nt: TGTGCCAGCAGCTTGACTACTTCTAAGGATGAGCAGTTCTTC; cdr3_aa: CASSLTTSKDEQFF
clone_size: .; cdr3_length: 15; j_call: TRBJ2-3; d_call: .; v_call: TRBV3-1/TRBV3-2; cdr3_nt: TGTGCCAGCAGCCAAGCGAGAACTAGCACAGATACGCAGTATTTT; cdr3_aa: CASSQARTSTDTQYF
clone_size: .; cdr3_length: 14; j_call: TRBJ1-1; d_call: TRBD1; v_call: TRBV6-1; cdr3_nt: TGTGCCAGCAGTGAGGGGGACAGGGGTTCATGGGCTTTCTTT; cdr3_aa: CASSEGDRGSWAFF
clone_size: .; cdr3_length: 14; j_call: TRBJ2-3; d_call: .; v_call: TRBV2; cdr3_nt: TGTGCCAGCAGTGAAGGGACTGGCACAGATACGCAGTATTTT; cdr3_aa: CASSEGTGTDTQYF
clone_size: .; cdr3_length: 14; j_call: TRBJ2-7; d_call: TRBD1; v_call: TRBV19; cdr3_nt: TGTGCCAGTAGTATAACAGGGGGCTCCTACGAGCAGTACTTC; cdr3_aa: CASSITGGSYEQYF
clone_size: .; cdr3_length: 14; j_call: TRBJ1-1; d_call: .; v_call: TRBV6-5; cdr3_nt: TGTGCCAGCAGTCTCCCGGGCCTGAACACTGAAGCTTTCTTT; cdr3_aa: CASSLPGLNTEAFF
clone_size: .; cdr3_length: 14; j_call: TRBJ2-7; d_call: .; v_call: TRBV28; cdr3_nt: TGTGCCAGCAGCCACGAGACGGGGGCCGACGAGCAGTACTTC; cdr3_aa: CASSHETGADEQYF
clone_size: .; cdr3_length: 13; j_call: TRBJ2-7; d_call: TRBD1; v_call: TRBV7-9; cdr3_nt: TGTGCCAGCAGCAGCCGGGACAGGGACGAGCAGTACTTC; cdr3_aa: CASSSRDRDEQYF
clone_size: .; cdr3_length: 17; j_call: TRBJ2-1; d_call: TRBD2; v_call: TRBV20-1; cdr3_nt: TGCAGTGCTAGTGGAGCTAGCGGGAGGGCCGCGTACAATGAGCAGTTCTTC; cdr3_aa: CSASGASGRAAYNEQFF
clone_size: .; cdr3_length: 13; j_call: TRBJ1-2; d_call: .; v_call: TRBV12-3/TRBV12-4; cdr3_nt: TGTGCCAGCAGTTTACGGGGAGGGTATGGCTACACCTTC; cdr3_aa: CASSLRGGYGYTF
clone_size: .; cdr3_length: 13; j_call: TRBJ2-1; d_call: .; v_call: TRBV7-8; cdr3_nt: TGTGCCAGCAGCCCTTTCCCGGACAATGAGCAGTTCTTC; cdr3_aa: CASSPFPDNEQFF
clone_size: few; cdr3_length: 15; j_call: TRBJ1-1; d_call: TRBD1; v_call: TRBV18; cdr3_nt: TGTGCCAGCTCACCTGAGACAGGGGGAGGTACTGAAGCTTTCTTT; cdr3_aa: CASSPETGGGTEAFF
clone_size: .; cdr3_length: 15; j_call: TRBJ2-7; d_call: TRBD1; v_call: TRBV19; cdr3_nt: TGTGCCAGTAGTATATCGACAGGGGATCCCTACGAGCAGTACTTC; cdr3_aa: CASSISTGDPYEQYF
clone_size: .; cdr3_length: 15; j_call: TRBJ1-1; d_call: .; v_call: TRBV27; cdr3_nt: TGTGCCAGCAGTCCCTTTTCAGTGGGGAACACTGAAGCTTTCTTT; cdr3_aa: CASSPFSVGNTEAFF
clone_size: .; cdr3_length: 16; j_call: TRBJ1-1; d_call: TRBD1; v_call: TRBV5-4; cdr3_nt: TGTGCCAGCAGCCGAGGGACAGGGGGACTGAACACTGAAGCTTTCTTT; cdr3_aa: CASSRGTGGLNTEAFF
clone_size: .; cdr3_length: 15; j_call: TRBJ2-1; d_call: TRBD2; v_call: TRBV9; cdr3_nt: TGTGCCAGCAGCGTTACTAGCGGTTCCTACAATGAGCAGTTCTTC; cdr3_aa: CASSVTSGSYNEQFF
clone_size: .; cdr3_length: 13; j_call: TRBJ1-5; d_call: .; v_call: TRBV27; cdr3_nt: TGTGCCAGCAGTTTTACGCCCAGCCAGCCCCAGCATTTT; cdr3_aa: CASSFTPSQPQHF
clone_size: .; cdr3_length: 15; j_call: TRBJ2-2; d_call: TRBD2; v_call: TRBV27; cdr3_nt: TGTGCCAGCAGTTATATAGCGGGATACACCGGGGAGCTGTTTTTT; cdr3_aa: CASSYIAGYTGELFF
clone_size: .; cdr3_length: 14; j_call: TRBJ1-1; d_call: .; v_call: TRBV6-5; cdr3_nt: TGTGCCAGCAAACGGTGGTCCGCGAACACTGAAGCTTTCTTT; cdr3_aa: CASKRWSANTEAFF
clone_size: .; cdr3_length: 15; j_call: TRBJ1-2; d_call: .; v_call: TRBV11-2; cdr3_nt: TGTGCCAGCAGACCAACCAGGACGGGGACGGGAGGCTACACCTTC; cdr3_aa: CASRPTRTGTGGYTF